The rows below give T cell receptor beta chains drawn from one sample of a study of T cell responses to AZD1222 COVID-19 vaccine. Using immunoSEQ multiplex PCR, the repertoire was profiled, and TCRdb retains in-frame clones only, with some absent. Here the sample spans some 180,000 clones, approximately 90% being singletons. Sequenced material: peripheral blood, taken 28 days after the second AZD1222 dose. The receptor set was obtained from an adult who received the AZD1222 COVID-19 vaccine. The CDR3 runs from the conserved cysteine through the conserved F or W. The D gene is left open where the match is weak. Clone size, where shown, is once, few, many, or a class for clones that have expanded.

J	D	size	V	CDR3	DNA
TRBJ1-4	-	-	TRBV6-1	CASSEGNEPQKLFF	TGTGCCAGCAGTGAAGGCAACGAGCCCCAAAAACTGTTTTTT
TRBJ1-2	TRBD1	-	TRBV7-8	CASSRDSNYGYTF	TGTGCCAGCAGCCGGGACAGCAACTATGGCTACACCTTC
TRBJ1-5	TRBD1	-	TRBV3-1/TRBV3-2	CASSPRGLGNQPQHF	TGTGCCAGCAGCCCGAGGGGGCTCGGCAATCAGCCCCAGCATTTT
TRBJ2-5	TRBD1	-	TRBV27	CASSPKRGTGGMTQYF	TGTGCCAGCAGTCCGAAACGAGGGACAGGGGGGATGACCCAGTACTTC
TRBJ1-6	-	-	TRBV19	CASSPNRGGDSPLHF	TGTGCCAGTAGCCCAAATAGAGGTGGAGATTCACCCCTCCACTTT
TRBJ2-2	TRBD2	-	TRBV11-2	CASSLARLAGGTGELFF	TGTGCCAGCAGCTTAGCCCGACTAGCGGGAGGCACCGGGGAGCTGTTTTTT
TRBJ2-3	TRBD2	-	TRBV29-1	CSVGRGDRTDTQYF	TGCAGCGTTGGGCGGGGGGATCGGACAGATACGCAGTATTTT
TRBJ2-7	TRBD2	-	TRBV5-5	CASSLDRGGSYEQYF	TGTGCCAGCAGCTTGGACCGGGGGGGCTCCTACGAGCAGTACTTC
TRBJ2-2	TRBD1	-	TRBV20-1	CSASPRGPDTGELFF	TGCAGTGCTAGTCCCAGGGGGCCAGACACCGGGGAGCTGTTTTTT
TRBJ2-3	TRBD2	-	TRBV7-9	CASSPPRGGLAGDTQYF	TGTGCCAGCAGCCCTCCCCGTGGAGGACTAGCAGGGGATACGCAGTATTTT
TRBJ1-1	-	few	TRBV25-1	CASSVGREAFF	TGTGCCAGCAGTGTTGGGCGTGAAGCTTTCTTT
TRBJ2-1	-	-	TRBV5-1	CASSLTGSGPYNEQFF	TGCGCCAGCAGCTTAACAGGGAGTGGACCCTACAATGAGCAGTTCTTC
TRBJ2-1	-	-	TRBV12-3/TRBV12-4	CASRRTNEQFF	TGTGCCAGCAGACGGACAAATGAGCAGTTCTTC